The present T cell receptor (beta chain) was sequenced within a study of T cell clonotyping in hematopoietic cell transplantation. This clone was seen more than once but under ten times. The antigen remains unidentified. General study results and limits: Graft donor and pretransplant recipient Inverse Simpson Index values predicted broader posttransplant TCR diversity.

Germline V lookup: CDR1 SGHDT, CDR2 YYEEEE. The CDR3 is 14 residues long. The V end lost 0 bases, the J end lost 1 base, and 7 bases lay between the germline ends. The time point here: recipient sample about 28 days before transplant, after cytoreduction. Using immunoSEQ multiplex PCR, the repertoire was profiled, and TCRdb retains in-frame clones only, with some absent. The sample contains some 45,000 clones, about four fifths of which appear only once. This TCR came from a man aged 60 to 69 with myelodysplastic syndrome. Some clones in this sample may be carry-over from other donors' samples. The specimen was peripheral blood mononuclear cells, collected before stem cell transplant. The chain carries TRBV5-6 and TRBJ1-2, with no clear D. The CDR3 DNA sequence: TGTGCCAGCAGCTTGGGACAACGTAACTATGGCTACACCTTC. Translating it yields CASSLGQRNYGYTF.